This is a list of T cell receptor beta chains from one sample in a study of shared clonotypes between healthy human individuals. Only in-frame clones appear in the TCRdb table, and some are missing; sequencing was by immunoSEQ multiplex PCR. The top ten clones hold approximately 1.5% of a sample with about 1 million clones, under 80% of them seen once. Sequences were obtained from memory CD4+ T cells sorted from blood. The source is a man younger than 35 in good health. Both conserved end residues are part of each CDR3. Fields, in order: clone size, D gene, V gene, J gene, CDR3 protein, CDR3 DNA. A D gene is named only where the DNA matches it firmly. Clone size appears in some rows only: once, few, many, or a class for an expanded clone.

>NA|NA|TRBV7-2|TRBJ1-2
CASSLSGQASTF
TGTGCCAGCAGCTTATCAGGGCAGGCGTCCACCTTC
>NA|TRBD1|TRBV6-1|TRBJ1-4
CASSETLGRGEKLFF
TGTGCCAGCAGTGAAACCCTGGGCAGGGGGGAAAAACTGTTTTTT
>NA|NA|TRBV7-9|TRBJ1-4
CASSTGLLNEKLFF
TGTGCCAGCAGCACTGGACTCCTTAATGAAAAACTGTTTTTT
>NA|NA|TRBV2|TRBJ1-5
CASSDKAGSNQPQHF
TGTGCCAGCAGTGACAAGGCGGGAAGCAATCAGCCCCAGCATTTT
>NA|TRBD1|TRBV30|TRBJ1-3
CAWNDRGNTIYF
TGTGCCTGGAACGACAGGGGGAACACCATATATTTT
>NA|NA|TRBV6-4|TRBJ1-2
CASRGTAAFYGYTF
TGTGCCAGCAGGGGGACGGCGGCATTCTATGGCTACACCTTC
>few|TRBD2|TRBV5-1|TRBJ2-5
CASRILAGQETQYF
TGCGCCAGCAGAATACTAGCGGGTCAAGAGACCCAGTACTTC
>NA|NA|TRBV7-2|TRBJ2-2
CASSPRLTGTRRTGELFF
TGTGCCAGCAGCCCCAGGTTAACCGGGACCAGGCGGACCGGGGAGCTGTTTTTT
>few|NA|TRBV11-2|TRBJ1-6
CASSPLLNSPLHF
TGTGCCAGCAGCCCACTTCTTAATTCACCCCTCCACTTT
>NA|NA|TRBV7-8|TRBJ1-3
CASSPVTGAGNTIYF
TGTGCCAGCAGCCCGGTCACGGGAGCTGGAAACACCATATATTTT
>NA|TRBD2|TRBV7-2|TRBJ2-5
CASSSQAGQETQYF
TGTGCCAGCAGCTCGCAAGCGGGGCAAGAGACCCAGTACTTC
>NA|TRBD2|TRBV5-1|TRBJ2-3
CASSLDSGRPTDTQYF
TGCGCCAGCAGCTTGGACAGCGGGAGGCCCACAGATACGCAGTATTTT
>NA|TRBD1|TRBV6-1|TRBJ2-5
CATLGRGQGAETQYF
TGTGCCACATTAGGGCGGGGACAGGGGGCTGAGACCCAGTACTTC
>NA|TRBD1|TRBV29-1|TRBJ1-2
CSGVQGTGNGYTF
TGCAGCGGTGTCCAAGGGACAGGAAATGGCTACACCTTC
>NA|NA|TRBV19|TRBJ1-5
CASSNGALNQPQHF
TGTGCCAGTAGTAACGGGGCACTTAATCAGCCCCAGCATTTT
>few|TRBD1|TRBV6-8|TRBJ2-1
CASLNDRVSYNEQFF
TGTGCCAGCTTAAATGACAGGGTTTCCTACAATGAGCAGTTCTTC
>few|TRBD1|TRBV7-9|TRBJ1-2
CASSPQGVDGYTF
TGTGCCAGCAGCCCACAGGGGGTAGATGGCTACACCTTC
>NA|NA|TRBV28|TRBJ1-1
CASSFGTRLGGTEAFF
TGTGCCAGCAGCTTCGGGACTCGCCTAGGGGGTACTGAAGCTTTCTTT
>NA|NA|TRBV30|TRBJ1-5
CAWSSLGLSNQPQHF
TGTGCCTGGAGTTCCCTCGGCCTCAGCAATCAGCCCCAGCATTTT
>NA|NA|TRBV27|TRBJ1-1
CASRNAGGAVFF
TGTGCCAGCAGGAACGCGGGGGGCGCGGTTTTCTTT
>NA|NA|TRBV4-1|TRBJ1-1
CASSQGWGQQGELNTEAFF
TGCGCCAGCAGCCAAGGATGGGGGCAGCAGGGAGAGTTGAACACTGAAGCTTTCTTT
>NA|TRBD1|TRBV18|TRBJ1-2
CASSRDSKNGYTF
TGTGCCAGCTCACGGGACAGTAAAAATGGCTACACCTTC
>few|NA|TRBV6-5|TRBJ1-2
CASSYSSADGYTF
TGTGCCAGCAGTTACTCTTCGGCTGATGGCTACACCTTC
>NA|NA|TRBV4-2|TRBJ1-6
CASSQDDRRSNSPLHF
TGTGCCAGCAGCCAAGATGACCGCCGATCTAATTCACCCCTCCACTTT
>NA|NA|TRBV11-3|TRBJ2-1
CASSSARATEQFF
TGTGCCAGCAGCTCCGCCCGGGCGACTGAGCAGTTCTTC
>NA|NA|TRBV30|TRBJ2-3
CAWSLGLSTDTQYF
TGTGCCTGGAGTCTTGGACTTAGCACAGATACGCAGTATTTT
>NA|NA|TRBV7-3|TRBJ2-1
CASSLGTPDNEQFF
TGTGCCAGCAGCTTGGGGACTCCTGACAATGAGCAGTTCTTC
>NA|NA|TRBV6-5|TRBJ2-7
CASSYSVPDEQYF
TGTGCCAGCAGTTACTCCGTTCCGGACGAGCAGTACTTC
>NA|NA|TRBV6-1|TRBJ1-6
CASSEYVRNSPLHF
TGTGCCAGCAGTGAATATGTACGAAATTCACCCCTCCACTTT